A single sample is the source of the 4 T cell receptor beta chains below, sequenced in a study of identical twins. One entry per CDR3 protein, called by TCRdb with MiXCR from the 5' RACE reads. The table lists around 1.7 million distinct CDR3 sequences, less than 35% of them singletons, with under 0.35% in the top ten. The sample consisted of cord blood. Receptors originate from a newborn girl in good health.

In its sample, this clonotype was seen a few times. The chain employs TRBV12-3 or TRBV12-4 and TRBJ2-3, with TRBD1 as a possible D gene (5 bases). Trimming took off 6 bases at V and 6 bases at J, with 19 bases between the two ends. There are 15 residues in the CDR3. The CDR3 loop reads CASSRRGNQRDTQYF. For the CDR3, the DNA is TGTGCCAGCAGCAGAAGGGGCAACCAAAGGGATACGCAGTATTTT.

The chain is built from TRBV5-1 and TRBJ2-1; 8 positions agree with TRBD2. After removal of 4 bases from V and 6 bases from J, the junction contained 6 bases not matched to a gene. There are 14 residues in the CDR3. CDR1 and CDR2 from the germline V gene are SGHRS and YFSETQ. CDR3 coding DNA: TGCGCCAGCAGCGCTCAGCGGGAGATCAATGAGCAGTTCTTC. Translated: CASSAQREINEQFF.

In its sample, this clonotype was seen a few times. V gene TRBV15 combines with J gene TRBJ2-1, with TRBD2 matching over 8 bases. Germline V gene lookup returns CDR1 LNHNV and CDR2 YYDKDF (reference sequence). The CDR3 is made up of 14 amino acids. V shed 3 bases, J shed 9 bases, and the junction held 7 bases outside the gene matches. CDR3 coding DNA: TGTGCCACCAGCAGCCTTAGCGGGATAGGTGAGCAGTTCTTC. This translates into CATSSLSGIGEQFF.

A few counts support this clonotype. In DNA, the CDR3 is TGTGCCAGCAGCCACCATCTAGCGGGAGAGTCCTACGAGCAGTACTTC. The encoded protein is CASSHHLAGESYEQYF. The chain links TRBV4-2 to TRBJ2-7; 10 nucleotides match TRBD2. This CDR3 is built from 16 residues. Trimming took 3 bases from V and 1 from J; bases not matched to a gene: 6. Looked up from germline, CDR1 is LGHNA and CDR2 is YNFKEQ.